This TCR beta chain derives from a study of blood T cell repertoires in COVID-19. At the level of the study: Donors in the United States, Italy and Spain gave samples during acute or convalescent COVID-19. PBMCs, B-cell-depleted T cells, or T cells were the source of the cDNA or gDNA that made up the material.

The CDR3 covers 13 residues. Germline V gene sequence: CDR1 LGHNA, CDR2 YNFKEQ. The J segment lost 5 bases and the V segment lost 4 bases, leaving 3 bases of the junction unmatched. Authors' data handling: Estimation of nucleated cell counts was performed using reference gene primer amplification. Method: immunoSEQ multiplex PCR; TCRdb's copy keeps in-frame clones and lacks some. That table is the source of V, J and clone size, and D and trimming were worked out from the DNA. The sample has approximately 260,000 clones; more than 85% are singletons. What was sequenced was peripheral blood. This chain connects TRBV4-2 to TRBJ1-1, with 8 bases identical to TRBD1. The clonotype was recovered from a man aged 18 to 30 with active or convalescent COVID-19. CDR3 amino acids: CASSPDRDTEAFF. Written as DNA, the CDR3 is TGTGCCAGCAGCCCGGACAGGGATACTGAAGCTTTCTTT.